The 11 T cell receptor beta chains below all came from one sample that was sequenced in a study of blood T cell repertoires in COVID-19. Produced via immunoSEQ multiplex PCR; TCRdb's table is partial and in-frame only. The repertoire holds 150,000 to 200,000 clones, with around 86% as singletons. The sample comprised peripheral blood. The source is a man between 18 and 29 years old with acute or convalescent COVID-19.

The chain carries TRBV7-2 and TRBJ2-1; TRBD2 matches 11 bases. The length of the CDR3 is 16 residues. From germline, CDR1 is SGHTA and CDR2 FQGNSA. Unmatched junction bases numbered 11, after V lost 7 bases and J lost 6 bases. CDR3 nucleotides: TGTGCCAGCACCCCTATAGCGGGGGGGTCTGGCAATGAGCAGTTCTTC. Residues: CASTPIAGGSGNEQFF.

V is TRBV5-6 and J is TRBJ1-4; D remains unclear. Germline V gives CDR1 SGHDT, CDR2 YYEEEE. The V end lost 2 bases, the J end lost 8 bases, and 7 bases lay between the germline ends. CDR3 length equals 12 residues. The chain's CDR3 is CASSFAGEKLFF. For the CDR3, the DNA is TGTGCCAGCAGCTTTGCGGGCGAAAAACTGTTTTTT.

J is TRBJ2-3 and V is TRBV7-3; D not resolved. This CDR3 spans 15 amino acids. Trimming left V 1 base short and J 2 bases short, with 10 bases between. Germline CDR1 and CDR2: SGHTA and FQGTGA. The CDR3 nucleotides read TGTGCCAGCAGCTTAATGTCAGGCGTCACAGATACGCAGTATTTT. Translation gives CASSLMSGVTDTQYF.

The chain uses TRBV7-8 and TRBJ1-5, with 8 positions matching TRBD1. With 7 bases clipped from V and 4 bases from J, the junction kept 3 bases outside the gene matches. The CDR3 covers 13 residues. Germline CDR1 SGHVS, CDR2 FQNEAQ. The CDR3, as DNA: TGTGCCAGCACCGACAGGGGAAATCAGCCCCAGCATTTT. This gives the protein CASTDRGNQPQHF.

The rearrangement links TRBV5-5 to TRBJ1-5; TRBD1 agrees at 7 bases. Germline CDR1 reads SGHKS; CDR2 reads YYEKEE (reference sequence). The junction had 4 bases not matched to a gene; V was cut back by 0 bases and J by 4 bases. CDR3 length: 15 amino acids. The CDR3 coding sequence is TGTGCCAGCAGCTTGGCACCAGGGGGTAATCAGCCCCAGCATTTT. Protein sequence: CASSLAPGGNQPQHF. Full variable domain (remainder filled in from reference TRBV5-5 and TRBJ1-5): DAGVTQSPTHLIKTRGQQVTLRCSPISGHKSVSWYQQVLGQGPQFIFQYYEKEERGRGNFPDRFSARQFPNYSSELNVNALLLGDSALYLCASSLAPGGNQPQHFGDGTRLSIL.

Points on this clone: Other nucleotide sequences from this sample produce the same CDR3. The chain employs TRBV6-1 and TRBJ1-5, with 7 bases that match TRBD1. Losses at the gene ends were 1 base for V and 6 bases for J; bases not matched to a gene: 6. The V gene's germline CDR1 is MNHNS and CDR2 SASEGT. The CDR3 has 15 residues. CDR3 nucleotide sequence: TGTGCCAGCAGTGAAGGGACAGGAGGGGGTCAGCCCCAGCATTTT. Translating gives CASSEGTGGGQPQHF.

The chain couples TRBV5-6 to TRBJ2-5; 9 bases match TRBD2. Germline V lookup: CDR1 SGHDT, CDR2 YYEEEE. This CDR3 comprises 16 residues. Trimming at V came to 1 base and at J to 4 bases, leaving 8 bases not matched to a gene. This CDR3 is CASSLRGGGASETQYF. The CDR3 DNA sequence: TGTGCCAGCAGCTTGCGTGGCGGGGGGGCCTCAGAGACCCAGTACTTC. Using reference TRBV5-6 and TRBJ2-5 for the parts outside the CDR3, the full variable domain is DAGVTQSPTHLIKTRGQQVTLRCSPKSGHDTVSWYQQALGQGPQFIFQYYEEEERQRGNFPDRFSGHQFPNYSSELNVNALLLGDSALYLCASSLRGGGASETQYFGPGTRLLVL.

V usage is TRBV14 and J usage is TRBJ1-2, with 8 bases fitting TRBD1. The J segment lost 6 bases and the V segment lost 3 bases, leaving 9 bases of the junction unmatched. The CDR3 is 15 amino acids. Per the germline V gene, CDR1 is SGHDN and CDR2 is FVKESK. Here the CDR3 reads CASSHSSRGHDGYTF. The CDR3 DNA sequence: TGTGCCAGCAGCCACTCTTCCAGGGGGCATGATGGCTACACCTTC.

The rearrangement joins TRBV11-2 to TRBJ1-2, with 7 bases matching TRBD1. The CDR3 loop spans 14 amino acids. Germline trimming cut 5 bases from V and 1 base from J; bases unmatched to any gene: 4. The germline CDR1 and CDR2 sequences are SGHAT and FQNNGV. The CDR3 loop is CASSPGTVNYGYTF. The DNA for the CDR3 is TGTGCCAGCAGCCCAGGGACAGTTAACTATGGCTACACCTTC.

This chain uses TRBV6-2 or TRBV6-3 with TRBJ1-2; the D gene is possibly TRBD1 (5 bases). This CDR3 has 16 amino acids. The V gene lost 2 bases and the J gene lost 5 bases, with 18 bases spanning the gap. The germline gives CDR1 MNHEY, CDR2 SVGEGT. CDR3 sequence: CASSYPDPTRVYGYTF. CDR3 sequence (DNA): TGTGCCAGCAGTTACCCTGACCCCACCAGGGTTTATGGCTACACCTTC.

This CDR3 reads CASSPPAQGPGNTIYF. The CDR3 DNA follows: TGTGCCAGCTCACCACCGGCCCAGGGGCCTGGAAACACCATATATTTT. V gene TRBV18 combines with J gene TRBJ1-3, with D perhaps matching TRBD1 (6 bases). Between the trimmed V and J ends, which lost 0 bases and 2 bases, there was a span of 11 bases. This CDR3 has 16 residues. From germline, CDR1 is KGHSH and CDR2 LQKENI.